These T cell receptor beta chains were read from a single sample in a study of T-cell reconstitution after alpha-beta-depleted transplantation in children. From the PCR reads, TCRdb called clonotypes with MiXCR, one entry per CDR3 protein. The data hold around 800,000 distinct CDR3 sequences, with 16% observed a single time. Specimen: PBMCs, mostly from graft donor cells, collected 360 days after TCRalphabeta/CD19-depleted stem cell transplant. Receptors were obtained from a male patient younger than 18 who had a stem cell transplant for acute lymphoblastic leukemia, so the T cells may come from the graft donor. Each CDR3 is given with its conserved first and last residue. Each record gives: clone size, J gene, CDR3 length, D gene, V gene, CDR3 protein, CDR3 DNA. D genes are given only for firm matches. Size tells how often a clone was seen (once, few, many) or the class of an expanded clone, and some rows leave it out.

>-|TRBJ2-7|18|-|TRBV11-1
CASSPGGSGVGVTYEQYF
TGTGCCAGCAGCCCAGGGGGGTCGGGAGTCGGGGTGACCTACGAGCAGTACTTC
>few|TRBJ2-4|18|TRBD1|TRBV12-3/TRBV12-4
CASSLGTGFRIAKNIQYF
TGTGCCAGCAGTTTAGGGACAGGGTTCCGTATAGCCAAAAACATTCAGTACTTC
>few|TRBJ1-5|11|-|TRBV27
CASGGNQPQHF
TGTGCCAGCGGGGGCAATCAGCCCCAGCATTTT
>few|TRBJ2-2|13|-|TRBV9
CASSPGRTGELFF
TGTGCCAGCAGTCCGGGGCGGACCGGGGAGCTGTTTTTT
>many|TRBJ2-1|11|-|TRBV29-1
CSINSYNEQFF
TGCAGCATAAACTCCTACAATGAGCAGTTCTTC
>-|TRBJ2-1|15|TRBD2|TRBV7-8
CASSPPSGKHNEQFF
TGTGCCAGCAGCCCTCCTAGCGGCAAACACAATGAGCAGTTCTTC
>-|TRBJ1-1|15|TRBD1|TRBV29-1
CSVATDRAMNTEAFF
TGCAGCGTTGCCACGGACAGGGCCATGAACACTGAAGCTTTCTTT
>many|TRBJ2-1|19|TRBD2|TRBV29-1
CSLAVVQSGRSSSYNEQFF
TGCAGCCTTGCTGTAGTACAGAGCGGGAGGTCCAGCTCCTACAATGAGCAGTTCTTC
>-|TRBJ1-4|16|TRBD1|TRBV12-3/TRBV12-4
CASSLALDRANEKLFF
TGTGCCAGCAGTTTAGCGCTGGACAGGGCTAATGAAAAACTGTTTTTT
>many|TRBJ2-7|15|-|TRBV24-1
CATSDLPGPPYEQYF
TGTGCCACCAGTGATTTGCCGGGACCCCCCTACGAGCAGTACTTC
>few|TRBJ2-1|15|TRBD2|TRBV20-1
CSARDQGLAINEQFF
TGCAGTGCTAGAGATCAAGGACTAGCGATCAATGAGCAGTTCTTC
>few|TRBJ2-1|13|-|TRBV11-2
CASSPYYYNEQFF
TGTGCCAGCAGCCCGTACTATTATAATGAGCAGTTCTTC
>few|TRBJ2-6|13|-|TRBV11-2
CASWGWGANVLTF
TGTGCCAGCTGGGGGTGGGGGGCCAACGTCCTGACTTTC
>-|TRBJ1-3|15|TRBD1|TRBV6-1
CASSPQGGRGNTIYF
TGTGCCAGCAGTCCGCAGGGGGGGCGAGGAAACACCATATATTTT
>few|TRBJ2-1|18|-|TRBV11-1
CASSLELWGGQAGGEQFF
TGTGCCAGCAGCTTAGAGTTGTGGGGAGGCCAAGCCGGGGGTGAGCAGTTCTTC
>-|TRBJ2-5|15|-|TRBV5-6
CASSLEGFVTETQYF
TGTGCCAGCAGCTTGGAGGGATTCGTTACGGAGACCCAGTACTTC
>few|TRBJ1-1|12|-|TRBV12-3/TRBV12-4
CASSPWGTEAFF
TGTGCCAGCAGCCCTTGGGGCACTGAAGCTTTCTTT
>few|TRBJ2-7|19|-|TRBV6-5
CASSYSGGWSGGASYEQYF
TGTGCCAGCAGTTACTCCGGAGGTTGGTCAGGGGGGGCCTCCTACGAGCAGTACTTC
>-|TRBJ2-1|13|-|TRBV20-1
CSARGLGENEQFF
TGCAGTGCTAGGGGTTTGGGGGAAAATGAGCAGTTCTTC
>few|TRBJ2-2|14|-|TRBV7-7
CASSLGQSAGELFF
TGTGCCAGCAGCTTAGGGCAATCGGCCGGGGAGCTGTTTTTT
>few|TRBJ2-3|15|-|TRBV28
CASRITSRDADTQYF
TGTGCCAGCAGGATAACTAGCCGGGACGCAGATACGCAGTATTTT
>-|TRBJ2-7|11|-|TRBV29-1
CSVMSGTVQYF
TGCAGCGTTATGAGTGGGACTGTGCAGTACTTC
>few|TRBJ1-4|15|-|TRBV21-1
CASSKDGAPNEKLFF
TGTGCCAGCAGCAAAGACGGGGCCCCTAATGAAAAACTGTTTTTT
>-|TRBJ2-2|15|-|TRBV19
CASRSGVYNTGELFF
TGTGCCAGTAGGTCGGGGGTTTACAACACCGGGGAGCTGTTTTTT
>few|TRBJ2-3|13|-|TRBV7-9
CASSSLGRYTQYF
TGTGCCAGCAGCTCCCTGGGCCGGTATACGCAGTATTTT
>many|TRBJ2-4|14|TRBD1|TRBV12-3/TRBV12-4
CASSFWDREAIQYF
TGTGCCAGCAGCTTCTGGGACAGGGAGGCCATTCAGTACTTC
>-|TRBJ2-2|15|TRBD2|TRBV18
CASSRGSGRNGELFF
TGTGCCAGCTCACGAGGGAGCGGGAGGAACGGGGAGCTGTTTTTT
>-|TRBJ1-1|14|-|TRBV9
CASSARQVNTEAFF
TGTGCCAGCAGCGCAAGACAGGTGAACACTGAAGCTTTCTTT
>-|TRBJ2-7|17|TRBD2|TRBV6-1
CASSDKGLAGSSYEQYF
TGTGCCAGCAGTGATAAGGGACTAGCGGGCAGCTCCTACGAGCAGTACTTC